This TCR beta chain was identified during a study of shared clonotypes between healthy human individuals. Across the whole study: Plates per donor: three CD4 naive, three CD4 memory, two CD8 naive, one CD8 memory. Overall study results and limits: Generation probabilities were higher for clonotypes shared across all four sorted-subset donors than for unshared ones.

Points on this clone: Its antigen is undetermined.

The donors were all Caucasian adults (living in Nashville, Tennessee). In germline, CDR1 is KGHSY, CDR2 FQNENV. V shed 3 bases and J 8 bases; nucleotides not matched to a gene: 8. The CDR3 consists of 14 residues. 200 to 250 ng DNA, 25,000 to 35,000 T cell genomes, went into each sorted-subset replicate PCR. Generated by immunoSEQ multiplex PCR, the TCRdb table keeps only in-frame clones and is missing some. The data contain 180,000 or so clones, about 93% of them singletons. The sequence was collected from a woman in her 30s in good health. The gene calls are TRBV16 and TRBJ1-1, with TRBD1 matching 8 bases. Material for sequencing was naive CD4+ T cells sorted from blood. Regarding subset: CD45RA+ positively selected. In DNA form, the CDR3 reads TGTGCCAGCAGCCAGCTGACAGGGGAAGGCGAAGCTTTCTTT. It encodes CASSQLTGEGEAFF.